The 8 T cell receptor beta chains reported below all come from one sample, sequenced in a study of blood T cell repertoires in COVID-19. Measured with immunoSEQ multiplex PCR; TCRdb has only the in-frame clones, and not every one. The sample consists of about 170,000 clones, around nine tenths of them appearing once. Sequencing used peripheral blood. These TCRs come from a man in his late teens or twenties with active or convalescent COVID-19.

V is TRBV5-6 and J is TRBJ2-2; TRBD1 matches at 12 bases. V was clipped by 4 bases and J by 7 bases; unmatched bases: 5. The CDR3 is made up of 15 amino acids. Per the germline V gene, CDR1 is SGHDT and CDR2 is YYEEEE. The CDR3 DNA reads as TGTGCCAGCAGCCGGGACAGGGGGCGGGGCGGGGAGCTGTTTTTT. Amino acids: CASSRDRGRGGELFF.

The sample holds one count of this clone. Here the CDR3 DNA reads TGTGCCAGCAGTAATGGACAGGGGGGCGGAGAAGCTTTCTTT. Its protein product is CASSNGQGGGEAFF. The J gene is TRBJ1-1, the V gene TRBV6-5; 10 bases map to TRBD1. CDR1 and CDR2 from the germline V gene are MNHEY and SVGAGI. J lost 8 bases, V lost 5 bases, and 8 bases had no gene match. CDR3 length equals 14 residues.

CDR3 in DNA: TGTGCCAGCATGGGTCGCGCGGGCCTCACTGAAGCTTTCTTT. This gives the protein CASMGRAGLTEAFF. The chain uses TRBV2 and TRBJ1-1; no clear D gene. V was trimmed by 7 bases and J by 4 bases, leaving 16 bases between them. The V gene's germline CDR1 is SNHLY and CDR2 FYNNEI. This CDR3 is built from 14 residues.

The count of this clone is one. DNA of the CDR3: TGTGCCAGCAGCGATGCCAGGGCCGGGAACACTGAAGCTTTCTTT. This gives the protein CASSDARAGNTEAFF. V gene TRBV9 combines with J gene TRBJ1-1, with D perhaps matching TRBD1 (5 bases). Germline V CDR1 and CDR2: SGDLS, YYNGEE. Trimming took off 3 bases at V and 1 base at J, with 13 bases between the two ends. The CDR3 length is 15 residues.

The genes are TRBV5-4 and TRBJ1-4; 7 bases are shared with TRBD1. The V and J ends lost 1 base and 8 bases, in that order; junction bases with no gene match: 8. The CDR3 spans 15 residues. Germline V gene data show CDR1 as SGHNT and CDR2 as YYREEE (reference sequence). In DNA, the CDR3 is TGTGCCAGCAGCTTGAGGGGGCCACAGGGGGAAAAACTGTTTTTT. This sequence encodes CASSLRGPQGEKLFF.

The chain joins TRBV6-5 to TRBJ1-6, with 8 nucleotides matching TRBD1. Per germline, CDR1 MNHEY and CDR2 SVGAGI. The CDR3 totals 14 residues. V was clipped by 6 bases and J by 6 bases; unmatched bases: 4. CDR3 DNA: TGTGCCAGCAGGCCAGGGGGCCTTAATTCACCCCTCCACTTT. Protein product: CASRPGGLNSPLHF.

This chain uses TRBV3-1 (or the pseudogene TRBV3-2) with TRBJ2-7; tentative D call: TRBD1 (6 bases). Trimming took 1 base from V and 4 from J, leaving 11 bases between them. There are 14 residues in the CDR3. CDR1 is LGHDT, CDR2 YNNKEL, per germline (reference sequence). The CDR3 here is CASSQAGDVYEQYF. DNA of the CDR3: TGTGCCAGCAGCCAAGCAGGGGATGTATACGAGCAGTACTTC.

The V and J genes are TRBV24-1 and TRBJ2-7, with a weak D call TRBD1 (5 bases). Between the trimmed V and J ends, which lost 3 bases and 0 bases, there was a span of 14 bases. CDR1 is KGHDR, CDR2 SFDVKD, per germline. The CDR3 is 16 amino acids. The CDR3 DNA reads TGTGCCACCAGTGATATTAAGGGGAACACCTCCTACGAGCAGTACGTC. This sequence encodes CATSDIKGNTSYEQYV.